These T cell receptor beta chains were read from a single sample in a study of blood T cell repertoires in COVID-19. Measured with immunoSEQ multiplex PCR; TCRdb has only the in-frame clones, and not every one. The sample lists around 250,000 clones, approximately 84% seen once, with around 15% in the top ten. The sample comprised PBMCs or T cells enriched from blood (not recorded which). These receptors were taken from a man aged 18 to 35 who had recovered from COVID-19. Both conserved end residues are part of each CDR3. Fields, in order: J gene, clone size, V gene, CDR3 protein. Size tells how often a clone was seen (once, few, many) or the class of an expanded clone, and some rows leave it out.

>TRBJ1-2|.|TRBV6-5
CASSYGGGAYGYTF
>TRBJ1-2|.|TRBV30
CAWDKDYGYTF
>TRBJ1-5|.|TRBV27
CASRQGGRLQPQHF
>TRBJ2-7|.|TRBV18
CASAPDRVWVVQYF
>TRBJ1-2|.|TRBV5-3
CARRPPTSGNRSYGYTF
>TRBJ1-6|.|TRBV7-2
CASSLVGPQGHKYNSPLHF
>TRBJ2-5|.|TRBV15
CATSRDQAVKKTQYF
>TRBJ1-6|.|TRBV7-9
CASSLAGRAGSPLHF
>TRBJ2-5|.|TRBV6-2/TRBV6-3
CASSRGGRETQYF
>TRBJ1-6|once|TRBV18
CASSPQDRDSPLHF
>TRBJ2-1|.|TRBV27
CASSLAGSSYNEQFF
>TRBJ1-3|.|TRBV3-1/TRBV3-2
CASSSSGAGNTIYF
>TRBJ2-3|.|TRBV19
CASSMGTGPDTQYF
>TRBJ2-5|few|TRBV28
CASTTGGTQETQYF
>TRBJ2-3|.|TRBV2
CASSGGLNRPRDTQYF
>TRBJ2-5|.|TRBV18
CASSSPTSGAETQYF